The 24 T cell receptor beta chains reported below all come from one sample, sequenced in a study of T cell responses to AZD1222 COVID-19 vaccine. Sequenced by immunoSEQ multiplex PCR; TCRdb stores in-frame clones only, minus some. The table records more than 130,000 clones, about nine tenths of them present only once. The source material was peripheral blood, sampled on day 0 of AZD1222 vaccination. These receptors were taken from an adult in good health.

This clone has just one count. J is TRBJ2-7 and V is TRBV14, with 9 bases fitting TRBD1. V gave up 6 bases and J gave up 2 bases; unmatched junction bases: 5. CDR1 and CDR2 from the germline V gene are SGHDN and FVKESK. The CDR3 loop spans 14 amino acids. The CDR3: CASRRTGDTYEQYF. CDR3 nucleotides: TGTGCCAGCAGGAGGACAGGGGACACCTACGAGCAGTACTTC.

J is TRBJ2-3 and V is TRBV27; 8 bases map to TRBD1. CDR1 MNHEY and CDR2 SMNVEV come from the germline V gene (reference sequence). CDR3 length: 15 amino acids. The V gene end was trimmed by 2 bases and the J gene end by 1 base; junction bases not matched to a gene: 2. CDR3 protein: CASSLGQGGTDTQYF. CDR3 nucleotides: TGTGCCAGCAGTTTAGGACAGGGAGGCACAGATACGCAGTATTTT.

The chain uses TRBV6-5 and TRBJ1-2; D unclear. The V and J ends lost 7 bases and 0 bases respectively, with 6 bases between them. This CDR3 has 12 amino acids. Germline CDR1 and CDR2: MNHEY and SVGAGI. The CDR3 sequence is CASMRANYGYTF. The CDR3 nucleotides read TGTGCCAGCATGAGGGCTAACTATGGCTACACCTTC.

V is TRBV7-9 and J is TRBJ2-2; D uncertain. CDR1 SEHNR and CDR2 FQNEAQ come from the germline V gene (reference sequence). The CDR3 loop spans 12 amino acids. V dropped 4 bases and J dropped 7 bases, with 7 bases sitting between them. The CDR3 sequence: CASSWAGGELFF. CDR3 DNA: TGTGCCAGCAGCTGGGCCGGCGGGGAGCTGTTTTTT.

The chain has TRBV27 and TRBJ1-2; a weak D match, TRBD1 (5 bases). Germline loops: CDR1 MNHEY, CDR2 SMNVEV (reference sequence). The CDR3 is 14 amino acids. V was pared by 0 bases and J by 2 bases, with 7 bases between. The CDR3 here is CASSLSNRNYGYTF. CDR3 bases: TGTGCCAGCAGTTTATCGAACAGGAACTATGGCTACACCTTC.

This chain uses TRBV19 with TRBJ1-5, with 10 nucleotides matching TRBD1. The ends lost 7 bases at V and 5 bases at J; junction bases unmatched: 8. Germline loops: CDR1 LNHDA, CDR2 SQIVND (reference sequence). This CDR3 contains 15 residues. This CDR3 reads CASTVGQGMYQPQHF. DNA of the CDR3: TGTGCCAGTACCGTGGGACAGGGGATGTATCAGCCCCAGCATTTT.

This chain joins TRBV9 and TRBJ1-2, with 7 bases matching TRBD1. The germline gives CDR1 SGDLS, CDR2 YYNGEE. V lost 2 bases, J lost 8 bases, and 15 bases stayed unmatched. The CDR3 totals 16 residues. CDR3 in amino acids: CASSVGTAPVSYGYTF. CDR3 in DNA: TGTGCCAGCAGCGTTGGGACAGCGCCCGTAAGTTACGGCTACACCTTC.

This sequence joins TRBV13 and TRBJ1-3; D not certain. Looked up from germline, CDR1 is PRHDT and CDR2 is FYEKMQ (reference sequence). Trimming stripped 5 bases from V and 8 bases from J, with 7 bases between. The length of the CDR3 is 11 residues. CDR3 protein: CASSPEDTIYF. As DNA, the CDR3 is TGTGCCAGCAGCCCGGAGGACACCATATATTTT.

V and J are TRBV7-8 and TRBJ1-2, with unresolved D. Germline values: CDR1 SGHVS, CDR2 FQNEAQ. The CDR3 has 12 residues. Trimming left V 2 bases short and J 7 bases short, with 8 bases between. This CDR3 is CASSLRLTGYTF. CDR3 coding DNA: TGTGCCAGCAGCTTACGGCTTACTGGCTACACCTTC.

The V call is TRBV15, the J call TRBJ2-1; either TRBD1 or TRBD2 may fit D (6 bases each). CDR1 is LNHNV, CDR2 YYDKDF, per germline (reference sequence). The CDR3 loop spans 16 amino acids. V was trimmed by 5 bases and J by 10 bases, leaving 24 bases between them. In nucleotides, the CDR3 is TGTGCCACCAGCGGACAGACTAGTAGGGCGTCGGAAGAGCAGTTCTTC. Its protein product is CATSGQTSRASEEQFF.

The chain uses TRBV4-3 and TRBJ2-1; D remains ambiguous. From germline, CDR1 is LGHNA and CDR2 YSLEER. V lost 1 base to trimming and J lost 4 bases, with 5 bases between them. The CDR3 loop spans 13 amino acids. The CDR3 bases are TGCGCCAGCAGCCAAGTCGGGTACAATGAGCAGTTCTTC. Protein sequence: CASSQVGYNEQFF.

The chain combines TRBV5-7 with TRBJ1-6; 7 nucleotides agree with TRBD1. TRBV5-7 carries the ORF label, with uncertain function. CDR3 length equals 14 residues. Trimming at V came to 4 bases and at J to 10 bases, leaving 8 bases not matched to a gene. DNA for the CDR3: TGTGCCAGCAGCCTTGGACAGGAGGGCTCACCCCTCCACTTT. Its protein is CASSLGQEGSPLHF.

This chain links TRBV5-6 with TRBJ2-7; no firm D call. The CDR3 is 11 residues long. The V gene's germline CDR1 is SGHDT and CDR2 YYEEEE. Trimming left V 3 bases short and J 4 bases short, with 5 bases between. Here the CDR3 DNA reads TGTGCCAGCAGCTCGTTATACGAGCAGTACTTC. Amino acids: CASSSLYEQYF.

CDR3 bases: TGTGCCAGCAGAGAGGGACAGGGGGCTAGTGAAAAACTGTTTTTT. It yields the protein CASREGQGASEKLFF. This sequence joins TRBV5-5 and TRBJ1-4, with 12 bases matching TRBD1. The V gene's germline CDR1 is SGHKS and CDR2 YYEKEE (reference sequence). This CDR3 contains 15 residues. V shed 5 bases and J 7 bases; nucleotides not matched to a gene: 6. The complete variable domain, with remaining parts taken from reference TRBV5-5 and TRBJ1-4, reads DAGVTQSPTHLIKTRGQQVTLRCSPISGHKSVSWYQQVLGQGPQFIFQYYEKEERGRGNFPDRFSARQFPNYSSELNVNALLLGDSALYLCASREGQGASEKLFFGSGTQLSVL.

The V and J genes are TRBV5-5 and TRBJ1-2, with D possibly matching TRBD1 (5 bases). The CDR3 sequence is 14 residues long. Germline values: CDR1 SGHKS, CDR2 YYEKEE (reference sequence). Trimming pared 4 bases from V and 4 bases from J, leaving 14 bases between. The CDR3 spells CASSPRGVRYGYTF. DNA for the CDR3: TGTGCCAGCAGCCCCCGGGGGGTCCGCTATGGCTACACCTTC.

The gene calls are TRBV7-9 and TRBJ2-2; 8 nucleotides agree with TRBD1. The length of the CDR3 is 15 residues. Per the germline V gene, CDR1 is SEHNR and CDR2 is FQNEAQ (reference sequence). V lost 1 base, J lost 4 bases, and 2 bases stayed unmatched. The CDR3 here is CASSLGTGSTGELFF. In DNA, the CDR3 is TGTGCCAGCAGCTTAGGGACAGGGAGCACCGGGGAGCTGTTTTTT.

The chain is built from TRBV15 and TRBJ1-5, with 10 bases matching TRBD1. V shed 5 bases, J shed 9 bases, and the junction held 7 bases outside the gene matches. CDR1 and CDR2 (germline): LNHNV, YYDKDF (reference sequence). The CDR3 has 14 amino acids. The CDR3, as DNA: TGTGCCACCAGCCCTGACAGGGGGCCGGGGCCCCAGCATTTT. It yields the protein CATSPDRGPGPQHF.

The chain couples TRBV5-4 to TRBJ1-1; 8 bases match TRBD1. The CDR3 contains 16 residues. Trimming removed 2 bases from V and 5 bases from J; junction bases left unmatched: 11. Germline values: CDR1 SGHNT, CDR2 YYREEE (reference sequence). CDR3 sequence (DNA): TGTGCCAGCAGCTTAGGAACAGGGGGGTCGAGTACTGAAGCTTTCTTT. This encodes CASSLGTGGSSTEAFF.

CDR3 in DNA: TGTGCCAGCAGACCTCGACAGGGGGCCAGGGAGCTGTTTTTT. The encoded protein is CASRPRQGARELFF. The genes are TRBV6-5 and TRBJ2-2; TRBD1 agrees at 10 bases. The CDR3 sequence is 14 residues long. Germline V gene data show CDR1 as MNHEY and CDR2 as SVGAGI. J lost 9 bases, V lost 6 bases, and 7 bases had no gene match.

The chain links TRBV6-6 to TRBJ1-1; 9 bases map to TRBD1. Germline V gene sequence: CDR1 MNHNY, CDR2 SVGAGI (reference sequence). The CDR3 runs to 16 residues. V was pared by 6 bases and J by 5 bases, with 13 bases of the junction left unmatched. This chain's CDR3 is CASRTTTGGSETEAFF. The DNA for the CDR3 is TGTGCCAGCAGGACCACTACAGGGGGCAGTGAGACTGAAGCTTTCTTT.

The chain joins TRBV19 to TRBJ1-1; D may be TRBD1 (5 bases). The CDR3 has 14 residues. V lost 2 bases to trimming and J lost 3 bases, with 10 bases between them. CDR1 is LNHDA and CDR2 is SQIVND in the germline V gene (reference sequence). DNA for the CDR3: TGTGCCAGTAGTATATGGGGGGAGGACACTGAAGCTTTCTTT. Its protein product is CASSIWGEDTEAFF.

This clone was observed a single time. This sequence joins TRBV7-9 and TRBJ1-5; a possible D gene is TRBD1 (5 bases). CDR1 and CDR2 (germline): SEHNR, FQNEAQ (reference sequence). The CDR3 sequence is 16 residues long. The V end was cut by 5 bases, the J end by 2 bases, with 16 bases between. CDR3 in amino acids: CASSPSSQGGNQPQHF. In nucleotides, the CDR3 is TGTGCCAGCAGCCCATCTTCCCAGGGAGGCAATCAGCCCCAGCATTTT.

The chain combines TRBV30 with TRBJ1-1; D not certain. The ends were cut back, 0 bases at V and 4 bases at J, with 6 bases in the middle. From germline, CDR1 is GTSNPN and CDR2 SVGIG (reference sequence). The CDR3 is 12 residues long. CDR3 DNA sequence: TGTGCCTGGAGTGTACAGACCACTGAAGCTTTCTTT. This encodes CAWSVQTTEAFF.

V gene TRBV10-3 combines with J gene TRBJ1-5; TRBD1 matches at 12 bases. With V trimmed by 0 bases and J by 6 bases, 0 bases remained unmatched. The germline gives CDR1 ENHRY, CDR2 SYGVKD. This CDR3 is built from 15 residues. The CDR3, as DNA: TGTGCCATCAGTGAGTCGGGACAGGGGGCTCAGCCCCAGCATTTT. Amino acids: CAISESGQGAQPQHF.